The 9 T cell receptor beta chains in this list originate from one sample, sequenced in a study of blood T cell repertoires in COVID-19. Repertoires were generated with immunoSEQ multiplex PCR, while TCRdb's copy carries only in-frame clones and drops some. This table holds around 71,000 clones, 85% to 90% found once. Sequencing was carried out using peripheral blood. The receptors come from a man aged 80 or over with acute or convalescent COVID-19.

The chain recombines TRBV6-2 or TRBV6-3 with TRBJ1-5; no reliable D call. This CDR3 region has 16 residues. CDR1 is MNHEY and CDR2 is SVGEGT in the germline V gene. Between the trimmed V and J ends, which lost 6 bases and 2 bases, there was a span of 17 bases. As DNA, the CDR3 is TGTGCCAGCAGCTTCGGAGATTTGAAGGGCAATCAGCCCCAGCATTTT. Translating gives CASSFGDLKGNQPQHF.

V gene TRBV28 combines with J gene TRBJ2-7; TRBD1 aligns across 9 bases. Germline values: CDR1 MDHEN, CDR2 SYDVKM. The CDR3 totals 14 residues. The V gene end was trimmed by 7 bases and the J gene end by 3 bases; junction bases not matched to a gene: 7. The CDR3 is CASTSGTGHYEQYF. In DNA form, the CDR3 reads TGTGCCAGCACCTCCGGGACAGGGCACTACGAGCAGTACTTC.

The CDR3 nucleotides are TGCGCCAGCAGCCAAGTTCTTGGACAGGGAACAGATACGCAGTATTTT. Translating gives CASSQVLGQGTDTQYF. The chain links TRBV4-1 to TRBJ2-3; 8 nucleotides match TRBD1. This CDR3 contains 16 residues. Germline CDR1 is MGHRA and CDR2 is YSYEKL. J lost 3 bases, V lost 1 base, and 6 bases had no gene match.

On this clone itself: In the same sample, other DNA sequences code for this CDR3. The V and J genes are TRBV2 and TRBJ2-2, with D possibly matching TRBD1 (5 bases). Trimming cost V 5 bases and J 0 bases, with 10 bases left between them. In germline, CDR1 is SNHLY, CDR2 FYNNEI. The CDR3 extends over 15 amino acids. The CDR3 DNA sequence: TGTGCCAGCAGTCCTCAGGGAACGAACACCGGGGAGCTGTTTTTT. It encodes CASSPQGTNTGELFF. The whole variable domain, remainder taken from reference TRBV2 and TRBJ2-2, is EPEVTQTPSHQVTQMGQEVILRCVPISNHLYFYWYRQILGQKVEFLVSFYNNEISEKSEIFDDQFSVERPDGSNFTLKIRSTKLEDSAMYFCASSPQGTNTGELFFGEGSRLTVL.

V is TRBV5-4 and J is TRBJ2-7, with a tentative D call TRBD2 (6 bases). CDR1 is SGHNT and CDR2 is YYREEE in the germline V gene (reference sequence). The CDR3 contains 14 residues. The V and J ends lost 0 bases and 5 bases respectively, with 12 bases between them. The CDR3 DNA is TGTGCCAGCAGCTTGGCCCGTAGGAGGGACGAGCAGTACTTC. It yields the protein CASSLARRRDEQYF.

This clone was detected once. This chain uses TRBV19 with TRBJ1-5; no clear D gene. The V end lost 0 bases, the J end lost 0 bases, and 12 bases lay between the germline ends. This CDR3 spans 17 amino acids. Germline V gene lookup returns CDR1 LNHDA and CDR2 SQIVND (reference sequence). In nucleotides, the CDR3 is TGTGCCAGTAGTATAGATCAACGGCGGTATAGCAATCAGCCCCAGCATTTT. This sequence encodes CASSIDQRRYSNQPQHF.

The V and J genes are TRBV6-2 or TRBV6-3 and TRBJ2-5; D call uncertain. The germline CDR1 and CDR2 sequences are MNHEY and SVGEGT. The CDR3 sequence is 18 residues long. Between the trimmed V and J ends, which lost 5 bases and 1 base, there was a span of 23 bases. DNA for the CDR3: TGTGCCAGCAGTCCCGGGTACGAGCCAACTTCCACCCAAGAGACCCAGTACTTC. As protein: CASSPGYEPTSTQETQYF.

This clone was found once. V is TRBV9 and J is TRBJ2-5; D might be TRBD2 (6 bases). This CDR3 spans 15 amino acids. Germline V gene data show CDR1 as SGDLS and CDR2 as YYNGEE. With 3 bases removed from V and 5 bases from J, the gap between germline ends came to 17 bases. The CDR3 loop reads CASSEGGERWETQYF. CDR3 coding DNA: TGTGCCAGCAGCGAAGGAGGGGAGAGGTGGGAGACCCAGTACTTC.

The chain carries TRBV7-9 and TRBJ1-1, with TRBD1 as a possible D gene (5 bases). Germline V lookup: CDR1 SEHNR, CDR2 FQNEAQ (reference sequence). V lost 5 bases and J lost 2, with 27 bases in between. The CDR3 is 19 amino acids. CDR3 sequence (DNA): TGTGCCAGCAGCATAGGTCCTGGGCGGGGGAGGCTGGGCAACACTGAAGCTTTCTTT. Protein: CASSIGPGRGRLGNTEAFF.